A single sample is the source of the 22 T cell receptor beta chains below, sequenced in a study of preoperative IRX-2 immunotherapy in early breast cancer. As to treatment: preoperative locoregional IRX-2 cytokine immunotherapy. The data were produced by immunoSEQ multiplex PCR, yet TCRdb's version contains in-frame clones alone and is incomplete. The sample lists about 98,000 clones, more than 80% occurring once. The sample in question was tumor tissue, obtained after IRX-2 immunotherapy. These TCRs come from a human donor with breast cancer.

The count of this clone is one. The V gene is TRBV28, the J gene TRBJ2-7; weak D call: TRBD1 (6 bases). The CDR3 is made up of 16 amino acids. Germline V gene data show CDR1 as MDHEN and CDR2 as SYDVKM. The ends were cut back, 3 bases at V and 7 bases at J, with 22 bases in the middle. The CDR3 region has the DNA TGTGCCAGCAGTTTCAGGGGTTTACAGCATACAAGGGAGCAGTACTTC. Amino acid sequence: CASSFRGLQHTREQYF.

This clone was seen a few times. The chain combines TRBV28 with TRBJ1-4; 7 bases align to TRBD1. J gave up 6 bases and V 5 bases, and 6 bases lay outside the gene matches. The CDR3 runs 14 residues. From germline, CDR1 is MDHEN and CDR2 SYDVKM. This CDR3 reads CASSTGTAHEKLFF. The CDR3 nucleotides are TGTGCCAGCAGTACCGGGACAGCCCATGAAAAACTGTTTTTT.

The chain employs TRBV28 and TRBJ1-1; 12 bases line up with TRBD1. Germline V lookup: CDR1 MDHEN, CDR2 SYDVKM. CDR3 length equals 15 residues. J was trimmed by 7 bases and V by 8 bases; bases with no gene match: 11. CDR3 amino acids: CASRLGTGGEGEAFF. The CDR3 DNA follows: TGTGCCAGCCGACTGGGGACAGGGGGCGAAGGTGAAGCTTTCTTT.

This chain joins TRBV28 and TRBJ1-1, with 7 bases matching TRBD1. Germline loops: CDR1 MDHEN, CDR2 SYDVKM. V shed 8 bases and J 1 base; nucleotides not matched to a gene: 16. There are 17 residues in the CDR3. In nucleotides, the CDR3 is TGTGCCAGCCTCCCCTCTATCGGACAGGCCAAGAACACTGAAGCTTTCTTT. Residues: CASLPSIGQAKNTEAFF.

The chain is built from TRBV7-6 and TRBJ2-2; 10 bases line up with TRBD1. The CDR3 totals 17 residues. Germline trimming cut 2 bases from V and 4 bases from J; bases unmatched to any gene: 7. Germline V gene data show CDR1 as SGHVS and CDR2 as FNYEAQ. The CDR3 nucleotides read TGTGCCAGCAGCTTATGGGGGGGGACAGGGGCCACCGGGGAGCTGTTTTTT. This codes for CASSLWGGTGATGELFF.

The chain combines TRBV7-6 with TRBJ1-4; TRBD1 might be the D (5 bases). This CDR3 has 16 residues. Trimming left V 5 bases short and J 7 bases short, with 20 bases between. Germline V lookup: CDR1 SGHVS, CDR2 FNYEAQ. CDR3 protein: CASSQDLVRRGEKLFF. DNA for the CDR3: TGTGCCAGCAGCCAAGATTTGGTCAGGAGGGGTGAAAAACTGTTTTTT.

Worth noting for this clone: Owing to an unread or ambiguous base, the encoded residue is reported as X. V and J are TRBV28 and TRBJ1-1; D is ambiguous. This CDR3 contains 13 residues. Trimming took 3 bases from V and 1 from J, leaving 6 bases between them. Germline V lookup: CDR1 MDHEN, CDR2 SYDVKM. The CDR3, as DNA: TGTGCCAGCAGTTTTCGGAKGAACACTGAAGCTTTCTTT. Residues: CASSFRXNTEAFF.

The chain combines TRBV12-5 with TRBJ2-2; D is undetermined. The CDR3 has 14 amino acids. Germline lookup yields CDR1 LGHNT and CDR2 FRNRAP. Trimming shortened V by 1 base and J by 4 bases, and 7 bases separated the two germline ends. CDR3 sequence (DNA): TGTGCTAGTGGTTTGGCTCCGGGCACCGGGGAGCTGTTTTTT. Protein sequence: CASGLAPGTGELFF.

This sequence joins TRBV6-8 and TRBJ2-7; D possibly uses TRBD1 or TRBD2 (5 bases each). Germline V gene data show CDR1 as MNHGY and CDR2 as SAAAGT. Trimming took off 8 bases at V and 2 bases at J, with 19 bases between the two ends. The CDR3 extends over 15 amino acids. Here the CDR3 reads CASADLRDVPYEQYF. The CDR3 DNA is TGTGCCAGCGCGGACCTCCGGGACGTTCCCTACGAGCAGTACTTC.

This rearrangement joins TRBV19 to TRBJ2-1; D may match TRBD1 or TRBD2 (6 bases each). Germline V gene lookup returns CDR1 LNHDA and CDR2 SQIVND (reference sequence). The CDR3 has 15 residues. Trimming removed 4 bases at V and 8 bases at J, with 18 bases between. The CDR3 loop reads CASSNRGAMWDEQFF. The CDR3 DNA is TGTGCCAGTAGTAATAGGGGGGCCATGTGGGATGAGCAGTTCTTC. Together with reference TRBV19 and TRBJ2-1, the CDR3 gives the full variable domain: DGGITQSPKYLFRKEGQNVTLSCEQNLNHDAMYWYRQDPGQGLRLIYYSQIVNDFQKGDIAEGYSVSREKKESFPLTVTSAQKNPTAFYLCASSNRGAMWDEQFFGPGTRLTVL.

The table lists this clone with a few counts. The chain links TRBV6-8 to TRBJ1-4; 12 nucleotides match TRBD1. The germline V gene has CDR1 MNHGY and CDR2 SAAAGT. This CDR3 region has 14 residues. V was pared by 10 bases and J by 8 bases, with 8 bases of the junction left unmatched. CDR3 sequence: CATRDRGPEEKLFF. The CDR3 DNA sequence: TGTGCCACGAGGGACAGGGGGCCGGAGGAAAAACTGTTTTTT.

This clone was seen more than once but under ten times. The chain joins TRBV28 to TRBJ2-7; either TRBD1 or TRBD2 may supply D (5 bases each). CDR1 is MDHEN, CDR2 SYDVKM, per germline. Trimming left V 6 bases short and J 1 base short, with 13 bases between. The CDR3 is 14 residues long. CDR3: CASRGTEPSYEQYF. In DNA form, the CDR3 reads TGTGCCAGCAGGGGGACGGAGCCTTCCTACGAGCAGTACTTC.

This sequence joins TRBV7-6 and TRBJ2-7, with a possible D match to TRBD1 (5 bases). V was shortened by 4 bases and J by 2 bases, with 12 bases between the two germline ends. The CDR3 sequence is 14 residues long. Germline assignment: CDR1 SGHVS and CDR2 FNYEAQ. CDR3 protein: CASSWGDFAYEQYF. The CDR3 region has the DNA TGTGCCAGCAGCTGGGGCGACTTCGCCTACGAGCAGTACTTC.

V gene TRBV29-1 combines with J gene TRBJ1-1; weak D call: TRBD1 (6 bases). Germline-derived CDR1 and CDR2 are SQVTM and ANQGSEA. V was pared by 4 bases and J by 5 bases, with 14 bases between. The CDR3 runs 13 residues. CDR3 coding DNA: TGCAGCGTTGCAGGGGCAGGGAGGACTGAAGCTTTCTTT. Amino acids: CSVAGAGRTEAFF.

This chain joins TRBV29-1 and TRBJ1-2; D not certain. The CDR3 is 13 residues long. The V gene's germline CDR1 is SQVTM and CDR2 ANQGSEA. Trimming removed 2 bases at V and 8 bases at J, with 15 bases between. DNA of the CDR3: TGCAGCGTTGAATTGGGTTACCCAAACGGCTACACCTTC. This encodes CSVELGYPNGYTF.

V usage is TRBV5-1 and J usage is TRBJ2-2, with D unclear. Trimming stripped 1 base from V and 1 base from J, with 8 bases between. The germline V gene has CDR1 SGHRS and CDR2 YFSETQ. CDR3 length equals 15 residues. The CDR3 nucleotides read TGCGCCAGCAGCTTGACGCCAGAGAACACCGGGGAGCTGTTTTTT. Amino acid sequence: CASSLTPENTGELFF.

The chain's CDR3 is CASSLDNQGGNTEAFF. The CDR3 region has the DNA TGCGCCAGCAGCTTGGATAACCAGGGGGGGAACACTGAAGCTTTCTTT. This rearrangement joins TRBV5-1 to TRBJ1-1, with 7 positions matching TRBD1. CDR3 length: 16 residues. Per germline, CDR1 SGHRS and CDR2 YFSETQ. The junction had 6 bases not matched to a gene; V was cut back by 0 bases and J by 1 base.

This clone was seen just once. V is TRBV30 and J is TRBJ2-3, with D perhaps assigned TRBD1 or TRBD2 (5 bases each). The V end lost 2 bases, the J end lost 7 bases, and 19 bases lay between the germline ends. CDR1 is GTSNPN and CDR2 is SVGIG in the germline V gene (reference sequence). The CDR3 has 15 amino acids. CDR3 nucleotides: TGTGCCTGGAGTCCCCTCCGGGGCCCCCAAAATACGCAGTATTTT. It specifies CAWSPLRGPQNTQYF.

The chain has TRBV5-1 and TRBJ1-1; D call uncertain. The CDR3 contains 14 residues. Germline assignment: CDR1 SGHRS and CDR2 YFSETQ. Trimming left V 0 bases short and J 5 bases short, with 11 bases between. CDR3 protein: CASSLDGVQTEAFF. As DNA, the CDR3 is TGCGCCAGCAGCTTGGACGGGGTTCAGACTGAAGCTTTCTTT.

The chain uses TRBV7-7 and TRBJ2-7; 7 nucleotides agree with TRBD2. The trim removed 6 bases at V and 2 bases at J, leaving 7 bases unmatched. The CDR3 loop spans 14 amino acids. Germline V gene sequence: CDR1 SSHAT, CDR2 FNYEAQ (reference sequence). The CDR3 is CASSPGTTAYEQYF. The CDR3 nucleotides read TGTGCCAGCAGTCCCGGGACTACCGCCTACGAGCAGTACTTC.

The chain has TRBV1 and TRBJ2-5; TRBD1 reflects the table's D call only, with no check against the DNA. TRBV1 is shown as a pseudogene. The CDR3 is 16 residues long. The CDR3 coding sequence is TGCGCCAGCAGCCCCAGCCCAGTTGGGACACAGGAGACCCAGTACTTC. This gives the protein CASSPSPVGTQETQYF.

V usage is TRBV5-1 and J usage is TRBJ2-7, with 10 positions matching TRBD2. J lost 3 bases, V lost 4 bases, and 4 bases had no gene match. Germline values: CDR1 SGHRS, CDR2 YFSETQ. The CDR3 is 14 amino acids. The CDR3: CASSGGLAVYEQYF. The CDR3 coding sequence is TGCGCCAGCAGCGGCGGACTAGCGGTCTACGAGCAGTACTTC.